This TCR beta chain was identified in a study of immune heterogeneity within non-small cell lung tumors. The TCR beta CDR3 region was amplified by multiplex PCR employing 32 V and 13 J primers. TCRdb reanalysed the multiplex PCR reads using MiXCR and keeps one entry per CDR3 protein. The sample shows about 2,500 distinct CDR3 sequences, roughly 25% of them seen only once. As template, the study used bulk tumor genomic DNA at roughly 550 ng per sample. Spaced far apart, several biopsies were taken from each primary tumor during surgery. Patients underwent curative surgery for non-small cell lung cancer (untreated and newly diagnosed). A total of approximately 15 patients with newly diagnosed non-small cell lung cancer, all of whom were undergoing surgery with curative intent, made up the donors. Broader study findings: Local T-cell clonality tracked local tumor mutational burden; the correlation was moderate but significant (R 0.3 to 0.4). Within each patient, tumor sites shared identical dominant CDR3 beta clonotypes and also held site-unique high-frequency clones. High-frequency T-cell receptor beta clonotypes differed largely between individual patients.

Germline V CDR1 and CDR2: LGHDT, YNNKEL (reference sequence). CDR3 length: 12 residues. In the case of this clonotype: Its specificity is unknown. Compared with germline, one end of the junction differs, possibly owing to a read error.

Sequenced material: lung tumor tissue. The V and J genes are TRBV3-1 and TRBJ1-2, with D unresolved. The receptor's source is a man aged 40-50 years with non-small cell lung cancer. The CDR3 coding sequence is TGTACCAGCAGCCAGGAAAGGACCCCTTACACCTTC. Protein sequence: CTSSQERTPYTF.